The 2 T cell receptor beta chains presented below share a single source sample, sequenced in a study of blood T cell repertoires in COVID-19 (dated by TCRdb to the early 2020s). Receptor libraries were prepared by the immunoSEQ multiplex PCR assay. The source is immuneACCESS, and TCRdb retained only in-frame sequences with V and J called. Part of the clones is not carried over; for the studies checked, unresolved V genes explain less than half of this, and the remainder is unexplained. For this sample there are more than 200,000 clones; around 90% appear just once. Of the sample, about 6% is held by the ten largest clones. Sequencing was carried out using PBMCs or T cells enriched from blood (not recorded which). These receptors all stem from a woman younger than 45 with acute COVID-19.

The CDR3 is CASSTWTGNTEAFF. CDR3 sequence (DNA): TGTGCCAGCAGTACATGGACAGGAAACACTGAAGCTTTCTTT. The chain carries TRBV6-2 or TRBV6-3 and TRBJ1-1, with 7 bases matching TRBD1. J was trimmed by 2 bases and V by 5 bases; bases with no gene match: 5. The CDR3 consists of 14 residues. Germline values: CDR1 MNHEY, CDR2 SVGEGT.

The chain carries TRBV5-1 and TRBJ1-1, with 9 bases that match TRBD1. V lost 4 bases and J lost 4; bases outside the gene matches: 8. This CDR3 region has 15 residues. CDR1 and CDR2 (germline): SGHRS, YFSETQ. CDR3 region: CASSKLQGAPTEAFF. DNA for the CDR3: TGCGCCAGCAGCAAGCTACAGGGGGCCCCCACTGAAGCTTTCTTT.